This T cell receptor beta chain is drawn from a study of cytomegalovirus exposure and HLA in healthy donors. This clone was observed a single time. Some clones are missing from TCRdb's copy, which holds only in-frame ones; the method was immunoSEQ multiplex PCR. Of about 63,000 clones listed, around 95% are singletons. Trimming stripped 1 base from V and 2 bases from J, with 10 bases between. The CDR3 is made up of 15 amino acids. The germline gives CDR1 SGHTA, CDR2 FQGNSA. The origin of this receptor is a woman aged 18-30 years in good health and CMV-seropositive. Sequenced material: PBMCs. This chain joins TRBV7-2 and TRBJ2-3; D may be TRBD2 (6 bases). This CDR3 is CASSLGTITTDTQYF. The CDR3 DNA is TGTGCCAGCAGCTTAGGGACTATCACCACAGATACGCAGTATTTT.